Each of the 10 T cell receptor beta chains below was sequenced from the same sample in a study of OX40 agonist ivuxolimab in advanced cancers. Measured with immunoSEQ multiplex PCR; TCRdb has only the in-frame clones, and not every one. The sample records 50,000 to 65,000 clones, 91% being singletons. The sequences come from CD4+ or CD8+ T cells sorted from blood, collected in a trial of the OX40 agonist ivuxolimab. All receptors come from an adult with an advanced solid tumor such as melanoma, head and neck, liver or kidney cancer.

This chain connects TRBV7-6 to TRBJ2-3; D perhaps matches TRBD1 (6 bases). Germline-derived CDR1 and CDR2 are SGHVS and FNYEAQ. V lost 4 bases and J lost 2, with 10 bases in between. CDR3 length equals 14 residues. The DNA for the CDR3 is TGTGCCAGCAGCTCAGGGGTAGTCACAGATACGCAGTATTTT. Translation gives CASSSGVVTDTQYF.

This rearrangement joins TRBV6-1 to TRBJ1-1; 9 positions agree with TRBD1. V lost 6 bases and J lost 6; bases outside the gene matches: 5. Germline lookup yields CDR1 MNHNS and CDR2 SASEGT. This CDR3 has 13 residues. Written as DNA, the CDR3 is TGTGCCAGCAGCTACAGGGGGCTCTCTGAAGCTTTCTTT. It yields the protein CASSYRGLSEAFF.

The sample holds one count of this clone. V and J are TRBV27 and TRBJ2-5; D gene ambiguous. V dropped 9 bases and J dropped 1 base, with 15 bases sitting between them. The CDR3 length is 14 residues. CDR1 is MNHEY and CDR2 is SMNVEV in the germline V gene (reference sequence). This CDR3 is CASSSPMAQETQYF. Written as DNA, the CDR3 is TGTGCCAGTTCCAGCCCCATGGCCCAAGAGACCCAGTACTTC.

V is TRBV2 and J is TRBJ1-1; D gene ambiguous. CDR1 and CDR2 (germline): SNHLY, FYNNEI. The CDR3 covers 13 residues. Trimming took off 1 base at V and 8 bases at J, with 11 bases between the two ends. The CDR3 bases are TGTGCCAGCAGTGAAGGGATTAAGTCGGAAGCTTTCTTT. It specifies CASSEGIKSEAFF.

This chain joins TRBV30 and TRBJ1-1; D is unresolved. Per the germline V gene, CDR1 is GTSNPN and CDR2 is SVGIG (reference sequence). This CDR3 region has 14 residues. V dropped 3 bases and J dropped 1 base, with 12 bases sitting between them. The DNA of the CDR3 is TGTGCCTGGAGAGGGCAGCTTAGGAACACTGAAGCTTTCTTT. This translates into CAWRGQLRNTEAFF.

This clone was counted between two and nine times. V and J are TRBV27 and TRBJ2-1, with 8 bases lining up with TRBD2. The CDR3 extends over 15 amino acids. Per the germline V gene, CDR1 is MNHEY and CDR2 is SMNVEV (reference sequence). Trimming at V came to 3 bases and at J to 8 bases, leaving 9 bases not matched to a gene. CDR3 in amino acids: CASSFRAGAGDEQFF. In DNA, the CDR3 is TGTGCCAGCAGTTTCCGAGCGGGAGCGGGCGATGAGCAGTTCTTC.

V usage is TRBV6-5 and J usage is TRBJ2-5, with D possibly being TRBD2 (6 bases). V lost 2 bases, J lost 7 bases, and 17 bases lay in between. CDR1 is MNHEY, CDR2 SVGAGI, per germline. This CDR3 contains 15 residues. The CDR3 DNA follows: TGTGCCAGCAGTTACCAGGGACTCCGGGATCGGACCCAGTACTTC. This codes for CASSYQGLRDRTQYF.

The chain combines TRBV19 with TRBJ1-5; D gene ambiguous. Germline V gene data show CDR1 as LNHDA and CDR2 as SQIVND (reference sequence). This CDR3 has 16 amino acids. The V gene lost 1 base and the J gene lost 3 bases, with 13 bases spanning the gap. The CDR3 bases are TGTGCCAGTAGTATAGCAGGATGGGCCCACAATCAGCCCCAGCATTTT. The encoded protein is CASSIAGWAHNQPQHF.

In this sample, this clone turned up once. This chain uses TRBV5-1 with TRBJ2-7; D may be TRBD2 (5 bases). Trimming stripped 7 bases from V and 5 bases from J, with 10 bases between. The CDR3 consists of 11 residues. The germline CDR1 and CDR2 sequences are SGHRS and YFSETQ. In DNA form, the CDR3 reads TGCGCCAGCCAAGGAGGAGACGAGCAGTACTTC. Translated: CASQGGDEQYF.

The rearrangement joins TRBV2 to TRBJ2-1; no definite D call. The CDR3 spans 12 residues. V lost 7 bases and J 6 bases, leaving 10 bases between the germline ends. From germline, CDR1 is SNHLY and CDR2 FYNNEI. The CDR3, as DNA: TGTGCCAGCACCCCTACCCCCAATGAGCAGTTCTTC. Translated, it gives CASTPTPNEQFF. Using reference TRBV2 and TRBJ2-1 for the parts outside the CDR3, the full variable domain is EPEVTQTPSHQVTQMGQEVILRCVPISNHLYFYWYRQILGQKVEFLVSFYNNEISEKSEIFDDQFSVERPDGSNFTLKIRSTKLEDSAMYFCASTPTPNEQFFGPGTRLTVL.